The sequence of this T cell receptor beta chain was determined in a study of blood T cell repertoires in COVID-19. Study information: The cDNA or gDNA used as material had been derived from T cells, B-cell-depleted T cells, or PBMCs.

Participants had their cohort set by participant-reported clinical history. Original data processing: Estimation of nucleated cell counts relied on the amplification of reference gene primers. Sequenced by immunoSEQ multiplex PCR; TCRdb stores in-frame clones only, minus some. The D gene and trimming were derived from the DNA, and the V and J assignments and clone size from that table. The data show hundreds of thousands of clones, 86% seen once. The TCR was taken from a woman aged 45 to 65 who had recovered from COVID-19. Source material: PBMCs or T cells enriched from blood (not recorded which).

The CDR3 reads CASSPQSGSPGYNEQFF. The CDR3 DNA is TGTGCCAGCAGCCCCCAATCCGGGAGTCCGGGCTACAATGAGCAGTTCTTC. J is TRBJ2-1 and V is TRBV7-9; a possible D gene is TRBD2 (6 bases). The germline CDR1 and CDR2 sequences are SEHNR and FQNEAQ (reference sequence). The CDR3 length is 17 residues. Deletions cut 5 bases from V and 3 bases from J, with 20 bases between.